This passage covers 31 T cell receptor beta chains from one sample sequenced in a study of control samples from healthy donors and cancer patients. The protocol was immunoSEQ multiplex PCR, while the TCRdb copy is restricted to in-frame clones and leaves out a portion. Of around 180,000 clones listed, approximately 92% were seen once; the top ten hold around 2%. The sample taken for sequencing was blood. The receptors come from a woman aged 40 to 55 in good health.

This rearrangement joins TRBV10-3 to TRBJ1-5; D unclear. Germline values: CDR1 ENHRY, CDR2 SYGVKD. V lost 3 bases and J lost 4, with 4 bases in between. The CDR3 consists of 12 residues. The CDR3 nucleotides are TGTGCCATCAGTGAACTAAATCAGCCCCAGCATTTT. Translated, it gives CAISELNQPQHF.

The J gene is TRBJ1-3, the V gene TRBV7-2; unclear D gene. This CDR3 contains 14 residues. The V gene lost 3 bases and the J gene lost 0 bases, with 6 bases spanning the gap. Germline CDR1 SGHTA, CDR2 FQGNSA. The DNA of the CDR3 is TGTGCCAGCAGCTTGGAACTCTCTGGAAACACCATATATTTT. Translated, it gives CASSLELSGNTIYF.

This chain connects TRBV5-4 to TRBJ2-5, with D perhaps matching TRBD2 (7 bases). CDR1 is SGHNT, CDR2 YYREEE, per germline (reference sequence). The CDR3 has 15 residues. The ends were cut back, 4 bases at V and 5 bases at J, with 18 bases in the middle. The CDR3 reads CASSLVGGGPETQYF. As DNA, the CDR3 is TGTGCCAGCAGCCTCGTAGGGGGGGGGCCTGAGACCCAGTACTTC.

On this clone: Other DNA variants within this sample encode the same CDR3. The chain joins TRBV5-1 to TRBJ2-3, with no clear D. Trimming took off 0 bases at V and 4 bases at J, with 0 bases between the two ends. This CDR3 has 11 residues. Looked up from germline, CDR1 is SGHRS and CDR2 is YFSETQ. The CDR3 sequence: CASSLADTQYF. CDR3 DNA: TGCGCCAGCAGCTTGGCAGATACGCAGTATTTT.

The DNA of the CDR3 is TGTGCCAGCAGCCAACGGGCGGGGGGGCCCTACGAGCAGTACTTC. Amino acids: CASSQRAGGPYEQYF. The chain links TRBV3-1 (or the pseudogene TRBV3-2) to TRBJ2-7; 9 bases line up with TRBD2. V trimming: 2 bases; J trimming: 2 bases; junction bases outside the gene matches: 4. CDR3 length equals 15 residues. The V gene's germline CDR1 is LGHDT and CDR2 YNNKEL (reference sequence).

The chain couples TRBV9 to TRBJ1-3; the D is unclear. The CDR3 length is 16 residues. The V gene's germline CDR1 is SGDLS and CDR2 YYNGEE. Trimming removed 0 bases at V and 0 bases at J, with 10 bases between. The CDR3 DNA reads as TGTGCCAGCAGCGTAGCGGGCTCGAGCTCTGGAAACACCATATATTTT. Translated, it gives CASSVAGSSSGNTIYF.

V is TRBV7-8 and J is TRBJ1-2; D not resolved. Germline loops: CDR1 SGHVS, CDR2 FQNEAQ. The CDR3 totals 13 residues. Deletions cut 4 bases from V and 6 bases from J, with 12 bases between. The CDR3 is CASSSTAYDGYTF. CDR3 DNA sequence: TGTGCCAGCAGCTCTACGGCGTACGATGGCTACACCTTC.

The chain joins TRBV7-9 to TRBJ2-5, with TRBD2 as a possible D gene (6 bases). CDR1 SEHNR and CDR2 FQNEAQ come from the germline V gene (reference sequence). The V end was cut by 5 bases, the J end by 3 bases, with 13 bases between. CDR3 length: 14 residues. The CDR3 nucleotides are TGTGCCAGCAGCAGAAGCTGGGGGGAAGAGACCCAGTACTTC. Protein sequence: CASSRSWGEETQYF.

This chain uses TRBV5-6 with TRBJ2-7; 7 bases fit TRBD2. The CDR3 consists of 14 residues. The V gene end was trimmed by 5 bases and the J gene end by 3 bases; junction bases not matched to a gene: 8. Germline assignment: CDR1 SGHDT and CDR2 YYEEEE. This CDR3 reads CASSGTNENYEQYF. CDR3 nucleotides: TGTGCCAGCAGTGGGACTAACGAAAACTACGAGCAGTACTTC. Full variable domain (rest looked up from reference TRBV5-6 and TRBJ2-7): DAGVTQSPTHLIKTRGQQVTLRCSPKSGHDTVSWYQQALGQGPQFIFQYYEEEERQRGNFPDRFSGHQFPNYSSELNVNALLLGDSALYLCASSGTNENYEQYFGPGTRLTVT.

A single count supports this clone. The chain combines TRBV6-2 or TRBV6-3 with TRBJ2-1, with 14 bases that match TRBD2. The CDR3 sequence is 16 residues long. Germline V lookup: CDR1 MNHEY, CDR2 SVGEGT. Trimming removed 2 bases from V and 9 bases from J; junction bases left unmatched: 6. This chain's CDR3 is CASSYRLAGGHIEQFF. CDR3 in DNA: TGTGCCAGCAGTTACCGACTAGCGGGGGGGCATATTGAGCAGTTCTTC.

This sequence joins TRBV3-1 (or the pseudogene TRBV3-2) and TRBJ2-5, with D perhaps assigned TRBD1 or TRBD2 (5 bases each). Between the trimmed V and J ends, which lost 7 bases and 6 bases, there was a span of 21 bases. Germline CDR1 reads LGHDT; CDR2 reads YNNKEL (reference sequence). The CDR3 is made up of 15 amino acids. The CDR3 here is CASTLEGPGLKTQYF. In DNA form, the CDR3 reads TGTGCCAGCACCTTAGAGGGGCCTGGTCTGAAGACCCAGTACTTC.

J is TRBJ1-3 and V is TRBV5-6; D remains ambiguous. Germline V gives CDR1 SGHDT, CDR2 YYEEEE. Trimming removed 4 bases from V and 2 bases from J, with 13 bases in between. The CDR3 loop spans 15 amino acids. This chain's CDR3 is CASSGTDTAGNTIYF. The CDR3 bases are TGTGCCAGCAGCGGAACCGACACCGCTGGAAACACCATATATTTT.

This clone was picked up one time. The gene calls are TRBV5-1 and TRBJ2-2, with D tentatively TRBD1 (5 bases). This CDR3 has 16 residues. Trimming pared 6 bases from V and 5 bases from J, leaving 20 bases between. Germline V gene data show CDR1 as SGHRS and CDR2 as YFSETQ. CDR3 residues: CASTQGGSLVTGELFF. The CDR3 DNA reads TGCGCCAGCACCCAGGGTGGTAGTCTGGTGACCGGGGAGCTGTTTTTT.

CDR3 sequence reads: CASSSGTRDGTDTQYF. The CDR3 bases are TGTGCCAGCAGCTCAGGGACTCGAGACGGCACAGATACGCAGTATTTT. The genes are TRBV7-9 and TRBJ2-3, with TRBD2 as a possible D gene (6 bases). Trimming left V 4 bases short and J 1 base short, with 15 bases between. Germline V gene data show CDR1 as SEHNR and CDR2 as FQNEAQ (reference sequence). The CDR3 is made up of 16 amino acids.

The chain has TRBV5-4 and TRBJ1-2; 10 bases line up with TRBD1. The V and J ends lost 3 bases and 4 bases, in that order; junction bases with no gene match: 3. The germline V gene has CDR1 SGHNT and CDR2 YYREEE (reference sequence). The CDR3 sequence is 14 residues long. CDR3 DNA: TGTGCCAGCAGCTGGGACAGGGGCGGCTATGGCTACACCTTC. Translating it yields CASSWDRGGYGYTF.

As to this clone: One end of the junction is discordant with germline, which a read error may explain. The rearrangement links TRBV7-7 to TRBJ2-2; D ambiguous. The CDR3 sequence is 13 residues long. CDR1 SSHAT and CDR2 FNYEAQ come from the germline V gene (reference sequence). The CDR3 bases are TGTGTCAGCAGCTTATGGACCACGGGGGAGCTGTTTTTT. This translates into CVSSLWTTGELFF.

This clone came up once. The gene calls are TRBV5-4 and TRBJ2-1; 9 nucleotides match TRBD2. Losses at the gene ends were 7 bases for V and 5 bases for J; bases not matched to a gene: 7. Germline CDR1 is SGHNT and CDR2 is YYREEE (reference sequence). The CDR3 length is 14 residues. The CDR3 DNA is TGTGCCAGCTGGGGGCGGGGGGGCCACAATGAGCAGTTCTTC. It codes for CASWGRGGHNEQFF.

The V gene is TRBV6-5, the J gene TRBJ1-1, with D unresolved. Trimming removed 8 bases from V and 5 bases from J, with 15 bases in between. From germline, CDR1 is MNHEY and CDR2 SVGAGI. The CDR3 loop spans 13 amino acids. The CDR3 reads CASWGASWTEAFF. In DNA, the CDR3 is TGTGCCAGCTGGGGAGCCTCGTGGACTGAAGCTTTCTTT.

This rearrangement joins TRBV4-1 to TRBJ1-5, with 10 positions matching TRBD1. This CDR3 comprises 16 residues. Per germline, CDR1 MGHRA and CDR2 YSYEKL. J lost 5 bases, V lost 2 bases, and 6 bases had no gene match. CDR3 coding DNA: TGCGCCAGCAGCCAAAGCGGGACAGGGGCGGATCAGCCCCAGCATTTT. Translated, it gives CASSQSGTGADQPQHF.

The chain carries TRBV5-1 and TRBJ1-6; D gene uncertain. The V gene's germline CDR1 is SGHRS and CDR2 YFSETQ. Trimming left V 0 bases short and J 9 bases short, with 16 bases between. The CDR3 loop spans 16 amino acids. DNA for the CDR3: TGCGCCAGCAGCTTGGAAGTTTTCGGAATGGGTTCACCCCTCCACTTT. Its translation is CASSLEVFGMGSPLHF.

The rearrangement links TRBV6-5 to TRBJ1-4; tentatively, D is TRBD1 (5 bases). The germline V and J ends were trimmed by 6 bases and 14 bases, with 19 bases remaining between them. Germline V gene lookup returns CDR1 MNHEY and CDR2 SVGAGI. This CDR3 is built from 13 residues. The CDR3 here is CASRGQTSTDLFF. Written as DNA, the CDR3 is TGTGCCAGCAGAGGACAAACCTCTACAGATCTGTTTTTT.

The V call is TRBV5-1, the J call TRBJ2-7; 9 nucleotides match TRBD2. This CDR3 comprises 15 residues. The germline V gene encodes CDR1 SGHRS and CDR2 YFSETQ. J was trimmed by 2 bases and V by 4 bases; bases with no gene match: 7. The CDR3 DNA is TGCGCCAGCAGCCCTAGACTAGCGGATACCTACGAGCAGTACTTC. Translation gives CASSPRLADTYEQYF.

V is TRBV27 and J is TRBJ2-5; possibly TRBD2 for D (5 bases). The CDR3 extends over 16 amino acids. The germline CDR1 and CDR2 sequences are MNHEY and SMNVEV (reference sequence). V dropped 7 bases and J dropped 3 bases, with 21 bases sitting between them. For the CDR3, the DNA is TGTGCCAGCACCTCCTGGGGTACGGGGAATAAAGAGACCCAGTACTTC. It translates to CASTSWGTGNKETQYF.

The CDR3 loop reads CASSYGQGDTQYF. The CDR3 coding sequence is TGTGCCAGTAGTTATGGACAGGGAGATACGCAGTATTTT. The rearrangement joins TRBV19 to TRBJ2-3; 8 nucleotides align to TRBD1. CDR1 is LNHDA and CDR2 is SQIVND in the germline V gene (reference sequence). This CDR3 spans 13 amino acids. V was clipped by 5 bases and J by 5 bases; unmatched bases: 3.

This chain connects TRBV7-6 to TRBJ1-2; D gene ambiguous. Germline lookup yields CDR1 SGHVS and CDR2 FNYEAQ. V dropped 2 bases and J dropped 4 bases, with 8 bases sitting between them. There are 13 residues in the CDR3. This chain's CDR3 is CASSLSQGYGYTF. The DNA of the CDR3 is TGTGCCAGCAGCTTAAGTCAAGGCTATGGCTACACCTTC. Full variable domain (remainder filled in from reference TRBV7-6 and TRBJ1-2): GAGVSQSPRYKVTKRGQDVALRCDPISGHVSLYWYRQALGQGPEFLTYFNYEAQQDKSGLPNDRFSAERPEGSISTLTIQRTEQRDSAMYRCASSLSQGYGYTFGSGTRLTVV.

This clone appeared once. The chain carries TRBV11-3 and TRBJ2-2; 9 nucleotides match TRBD1. J lost 3 bases, V lost 5 bases, and 4 bases had no gene match. The CDR3 length is 15 residues. Germline V lookup: CDR1 SGHNT, CDR2 YENEEA. CDR3 DNA sequence: TGTGCCAGCAGCCTACAGGGGGCCGACACCGGGGAGCTGTTTTTT. This encodes CASSLQGADTGELFF. Full variable domain (rest looked up from reference TRBV11-3 and TRBJ2-2): EAGVVQSPRYKIIEKKQPVAFWCNPISGHNTLYWYLQNLGQGPELLIRYENEEAVDDSQLPKDRFSAERLKGVDSTLKIQPAELGDSAVYLCASSLQGADTGELFFGEGSRLTVL.

The chain employs TRBV6-5 and TRBJ1-5; TRBD1 might be the D (5 bases). The CDR3 covers 15 residues. In germline, CDR1 is MNHEY, CDR2 SVGAGI. V gave up 6 bases and J gave up 5 bases, with 17 bases separating them. In DNA, the CDR3 is TGTGCCAGCAGGGAGCCAGGGCTGGGGTATCAGCCCCAGCATTTT. As protein: CASREPGLGYQPQHF.

The chain has TRBV28 and TRBJ1-6; 7 nucleotides align to TRBD1. V shed 5 bases, J shed 7 bases, and the junction held 8 bases outside the gene matches. The CDR3 runs 15 residues. Germline-derived CDR1 and CDR2 are MDHEN and SYDVKM. CDR3 residues: CASSPHGTENSPLHF. DNA of the CDR3: TGTGCCAGCAGTCCCCACGGGACAGAGAATTCACCCCTCCACTTT. The whole variable domain, remainder taken from reference TRBV28 and TRBJ1-6, is DVKVTQSSRYLVKRTGEKVFLECVQDMDHENMFWYRQDPGLGLRLIYFSYDVKMKEKGDIPEGYSVSREKKERFSLILESASTNQTSMYLCASSPHGTENSPLHFGNGTRLTVT.

This CDR3 reads CASSLALGSQETQYF. DNA of the CDR3: TGCGCCAGCAGCTTGGCCCTAGGTTCCCAAGAGACCCAGTACTTC. The V gene is TRBV5-1, the J gene TRBJ2-5; no firm D call. The CDR3 runs 15 residues. The V gene's germline CDR1 is SGHRS and CDR2 YFSETQ. V was cut by 0 bases and J by 1 base, with 10 bases left in between.

J is TRBJ1-4 and V is TRBV11-2; D not resolved. Trimming removed 10 bases from V and 11 bases from J, with 20 bases in between. The CDR3 runs to 13 residues. Germline V gene sequence: CDR1 SGHAT, CDR2 FQNNGV. CDR3 region: CATQGSLAEKLFF. The CDR3 coding sequence is TGTGCCACACAAGGGAGCCTAGCTGAGAAACTGTTTTTT.

The chain links TRBV27 to TRBJ2-1; possibly TRBD2 for D (5 bases). CDR3 size: 13 residues. CDR1 is MNHEY, CDR2 SMNVEV, per germline (reference sequence). V was pared by 9 bases and J by 3 bases, with 12 bases between. CDR3 nucleotides: TGTGCCAGTTGGAGCAGCGGCTACAATGAGCAGTTCTTC. It encodes CASWSSGYNEQFF.